This T cell receptor beta chain was documented in a study of cytomegalovirus exposure and HLA in healthy donors. Study information: In an early release, HLA-typed donors contributed about 80 million unique TCR sequences.

V lost 0 bases, J lost 7 bases, and 8 bases lay in between. The germline CDR1 and CDR2 sequences are SGHRS and YFSETQ. This CDR3 region has 14 residues. The PCR employed 60 Vbeta primers together with 13 Jbeta primers. Sequencing used immunoSEQ multiplex PCR; TCRdb keeps in-frame clones, though not all of them. This sample has about 180,000 clones, with about 79% found just once. The sample comprised PBMCs. The TCR originated in a man in his late teens or twenties in good health and CMV-seronegative. The chain has TRBV5-1 and TRBJ1-6; no reliable D call. This CDR3 is CASSLDLRNSPLHF. The CDR3 DNA follows: TGCGCCAGCAGCTTGGACCTCAGAAATTCACCCCTCCACTTT.